One and the same sample provided the 22 T cell receptor beta chains below, sequenced in a study of tumor and adjacent non-tumor tissue in lung cancer. TCRbeta libraries were built with three rounds of nested PCR, modified from ARM-PCR. TCRdb passed the multiplex PCR reads through MiXCR, listing each CDR3 protein once. The table has 75,000 to 80,000 distinct CDR3 sequences, around 76% seen once. No cell sorting was done before RNA was extracted from the tissue. This non-tumor lung sample came from over 3 cm beyond the tumor edge. The material sequenced was distant non-tumor lung tissue. All receptors come from a man aged 65 to 85 with non-small cell lung cancer.

The rearrangement uses TRBV6-5 and TRBJ2-7; 7 nucleotides match TRBD2. The ends lost 7 bases at V and 2 bases at J; junction bases unmatched: 14. CDR3 length: 16 residues. CDR1 is MNHEY and CDR2 is SVGAGI in the germline V gene. CDR3: CASKSPASGGAYEQYF. The CDR3 coding sequence is TGTGCCAGCAAATCGCCGGCGTCTGGGGGGGCCTACGAGCAGTACTTC.

Turning to this clonotype: No conserved phenylalanine or tryptophan is present at the end of the CDR3, so a read error is the likely explanation. The V and J genes are TRBV5-4 and TRBJ2-3; D is unresolved. This CDR3 spans 12 amino acids. V was shortened by 4 bases and J by 1 base, with 4 bases between the two germline ends. Germline CDR1 is SGHNT and CDR2 is YYREEE (reference sequence). CDR3 DNA sequence: TGTGCCAGCAGCCCCGGCACAGATACGCAGTATGTT. Translated, it gives CASSPGTDTQYV.

This clonotype has a handful of counts. The rearrangement links TRBV29-1 to TRBJ2-3; 10 bases map to TRBD2. CDR1 SQVTM and CDR2 ANQGSEA come from the germline V gene. This CDR3 is 14 amino acids long. CDR3: CNSAGTSGTDTQYF. As DNA, the CDR3 is TGCAACTCCGCCGGGACTAGCGGCACAGATACGCAGTATTTT.

The chain uses TRBV29-1 and TRBJ2-2; a weak D match, TRBD2 (6 bases). V was cut by 6 bases and J by 5 bases, with 16 bases left in between. The CDR3 is 14 amino acids. Germline V CDR1 and CDR2: SQVTM, ANQGSEA. The CDR3: CSVGRELATGELFF. Here the CDR3 DNA reads TGCAGCGTGGGGCGGGAACTAGCTACCGGGGAGCTGTTTTTT.

The genes are TRBV10-3 and TRBJ2-7; D uncertain. CDR1 ENHRY and CDR2 SYGVKD come from the germline V gene. CDR3 length: 14 residues. Trimming cost V 2 bases and J 6 bases, with 14 bases left between them. The CDR3 DNA reads as TGTGCCATCAGTGAGCTCGGTATAACCTGCGAGCAGTACTTC. It translates to CAISELGITCEQYF.

Worth noting for this clonotype: At one end the junction does not follow the germline gene, possibly because of a read error. The rearrangement uses TRBV30 and TRBJ2-7, with 7 bases matching TRBD1. This CDR3 has 15 residues. The germline V gene has CDR1 GTSNPN and CDR2 SVGIG (reference sequence). The CDR3 loop reads CAWRTGTDSSYEQCF. As DNA, the CDR3 is TGTGCCTGGAGAACTGGGACAGATAGCTCCTACGAGCAGTGCTTC.

A word on this clonotype: The CDR3 ends on some other residue instead of the conserved phenylalanine or tryptophan, so this is likely a read error. This chain connects TRBV29-1 to TRBJ1-2; weak D call: TRBD1 (5 bases). CDR1 and CDR2 (germline): SQVTM, ANQGSEA. V lost 5 bases and J lost 5, with 9 bases in between. CDR3 length: 11 residues. DNA of the CDR3: TGCAGCGTTTTTGGGGCATATGGCTACACCTCC. Protein sequence: CSVFGAYGYTS.

About this clonotype: The CDR3 does not end in the conserved phenylalanine or tryptophan, so this is likely a read error. J is TRBJ2-7 and V is TRBV12-3 or TRBV12-4; D is unresolved. The V and J ends lost 4 bases and 7 bases respectively, with 17 bases between them. The CDR3 extends over 14 amino acids. The CDR3 bases are TGTGCCAGCAGTTCCGCATTGACGAGAGGAGAGCAGTACTCC. Translated: CASSSALTRGEQYS.

To note about this clonotype: It may be a read error: a sequence one base away is much more abundant. The gene calls are TRBV28 and TRBJ2-4; TRBD1 aligns across 7 bases. V lost 6 bases to trimming and J lost 8 bases; unmatched junction nucleotides: 4. The CDR3 extends over 12 amino acids. Germline assignment: CDR1 MDHEN and CDR2 SYDVKM. DNA of the CDR3: TGTGCCAGCAGGAGACAGGGAGACATTCAGTACTTC. This gives the protein CASRRQGDIQYF.

With regard to this clonotype: A much larger clonotype is one base distant, so this may be a read error. The gene calls are TRBV6-5 and TRBJ1-2, with D hard to call. Per the germline V gene, CDR1 is MNHEY and CDR2 is SVGAGI. The length of the CDR3 is 14 residues. The chain's CDR3 is CANSYSIRGGGYTF. CDR3 bases: TGTGCCAACAGTTACTCAATTCGGGGAGGGGGCTACACCTTC.

As for this clonotype: No DNA is shown, since the ends of the CDR3 on it are uncertain; the CDR3 is the one TCRdb lists. CDR3 loop: CNAVGRGTNNKLFF. The chain employs TRBV29-1 and TRBJ2-1; TRBD2, the table's D call, lacks a check against the DNA. Per the germline V gene, CDR1 is SQVTM and CDR2 is ANQGSEA. The CDR3 length equals 14 residues, ends included.

This clonotype was counted ten times or more. This chain joins TRBV29-1 and TRBJ1-6, with TRBD1 identical over 10 bases. CDR3 length equals 14 residues. Germline loops: CDR1 SQVTM, CDR2 ANQGSEA. V lost 6 bases, J lost 3 bases, and 2 bases stayed unmatched. This CDR3 is CSVGTGDYNSPLHF. CDR3 sequence (DNA): TGCAGCGTGGGGACAGGGGACTATAATTCACCCCTCCACTTT.

Turning to this clonotype: Given the absence of the conserved phenylalanine or tryptophan at the CDR3 end, a read error is likely. The DNA is left out, because the CDR3 cannot be placed on it with certainty; the CDR3 is given as TCRdb lists it. This chain connects TRBV10-2 to TRBJ1-5; the table's TRBD1 call for D was not verified on the DNA. Germline CDR1 and CDR2: WSHSY and SAAADI. Inclusive of both ends, the CDR3 amounts to 15 amino acids. This chain's CDR3 is CASSESDRRNQPLHL.

This clonotype was found many times. The rearrangement links TRBV5-4 to TRBJ1-2, with a tentative D call TRBD1 (5 bases). The CDR3 contains 16 residues. V lost 3 bases and J 4 bases, leaving 19 bases between the germline ends. Germline assignment: CDR1 SGHNT and CDR2 YYREEE (reference sequence). The chain's CDR3 is CASSWPIPRGLYGYTF. CDR3 bases: TGTGCCAGCAGCTGGCCAATCCCAAGGGGTCTCTATGGCTACACCTTC. The variable domain in full, completed from reference TRBV5-4 and TRBJ1-2, reads ETGVTQSPTHLIKTRGQQVTLRCSSQSGHNTVSWYQQALGQGPQFIFQYYREEENGRGNFPPRFSGLQFPNYSSELNVNALELDDSALYLCASSWPIPRGLYGYTFGSGTRLTVV.

Comments on this clonotype: The germline gene is not matched at one end of the junction; a read error may be the cause. This chain uses TRBV12-3 or TRBV12-4 with TRBJ1-5; 11 positions match TRBD1. The CDR3 totals 15 residues. The CDR3 here is CASSLGTGGNQSQLF. The DNA of the CDR3 is TGTGCCAGCAGTTTAGGGACAGGGGGCAATCAGTCCCAACTTTTT.

The chain employs TRBV5-1 and TRBJ1-1; tentative D call: TRBD1 (5 bases). Germline values: CDR1 SGHRS, CDR2 YFSETQ. V shed 6 bases and J shed 1 base, with 19 bases lying between them. The CDR3 is 16 residues long. The CDR3: CASNRGEAEGNTEAFF. The CDR3 region has the DNA TGCGCCAGCAACCGGGGGGAGGCCGAGGGGAACACTGAAGCTTTCTTT.

This sequence joins TRBV10-2 and TRBJ2-1, with D possibly called TRBD1 or TRBD2 (5 bases each). Germline CDR1 WSHSY, CDR2 SAAADI. The CDR3 has 15 residues. V dropped 5 bases and J dropped 8 bases, with 19 bases sitting between them. CDR3 sequence: CASSSPGPSTHEQFF. The CDR3 nucleotides are TGCGCCAGCAGTTCCCCGGGACCCTCTACTCATGAGCAGTTCTTC.

This clonotype was observed once. An end of the junction differs from the germline gene, which may be a read error. V gene TRBV10-2 combines with J gene TRBJ2-2, with D perhaps being TRBD1 or TRBD2 (5 bases each). The CDR3 extends over 11 amino acids. Per germline, CDR1 WSHSY and CDR2 SAAADI. The CDR3 reads CASSDTGDLSF. CDR3 coding DNA: TGCGCCAGCAGTGACACCGGGGACCTGTCTTTT.

A note on this clonotype: Germline and junction disagree at one end, which may indicate a read error. The chain couples TRBV10-3 to TRBJ1-2; D uncertain. CDR3 length equals 13 residues. The germline V gene encodes CDR1 ENHRY and CDR2 SYGVKD. CDR3 sequence: CAISEFQLYGYIF. CDR3 bases: TGTGCCATCAGTGAGTTCCAGCTCTATGGCTACATCTTC.

Worth noting for this clonotype: The CDR3 ends on some other residue instead of the conserved phenylalanine or tryptophan, so this is likely a read error. The chain uses TRBV9 and TRBJ2-1, with 8 bases fitting TRBD1. V lost 5 bases and J lost 5; bases outside the gene matches: 6. The CDR3 sequence is 14 residues long. Germline V gene data show CDR1 as SGDLS and CDR2 as YYNGEE. The DNA for the CDR3 is TGTGCCAGCAGTGCCCTGACAGGGGACAATGAGCAGTTCATC. This codes for CASSALTGDNEQFI.

Details on this clonotype: Mismatch with germline at one junction end may stem from a read error. The gene calls are TRBV29-1 and TRBJ2-2; D is perhaps TRBD1 or TRBD2 (5 bases each). The CDR3 has 14 amino acids. Germline CDR1 reads SQVTM; CDR2 reads ANQGSEA. CDR3 DNA: TGCAGCGCCAAGGCCCGGGGCGTAACCGGGGAGCTGTTCTTT. It translates to CSAKARGVTGELFF.

A remark on this clonotype: A read error may account for a junction end that differs from germline. This rearrangement joins TRBV5-4 to TRBJ2-7, with D tentatively TRBD1 (5 bases). Germline V gives CDR1 SGHNT, CDR2 YYREEE (reference sequence). CDR3 length: 14 residues. Here the CDR3 DNA reads TGTGTCAGCAGCTCAAACAGGAACTCCTACCAGCAGTACTTC. This sequence encodes CVSSSNRNSYQQYF.